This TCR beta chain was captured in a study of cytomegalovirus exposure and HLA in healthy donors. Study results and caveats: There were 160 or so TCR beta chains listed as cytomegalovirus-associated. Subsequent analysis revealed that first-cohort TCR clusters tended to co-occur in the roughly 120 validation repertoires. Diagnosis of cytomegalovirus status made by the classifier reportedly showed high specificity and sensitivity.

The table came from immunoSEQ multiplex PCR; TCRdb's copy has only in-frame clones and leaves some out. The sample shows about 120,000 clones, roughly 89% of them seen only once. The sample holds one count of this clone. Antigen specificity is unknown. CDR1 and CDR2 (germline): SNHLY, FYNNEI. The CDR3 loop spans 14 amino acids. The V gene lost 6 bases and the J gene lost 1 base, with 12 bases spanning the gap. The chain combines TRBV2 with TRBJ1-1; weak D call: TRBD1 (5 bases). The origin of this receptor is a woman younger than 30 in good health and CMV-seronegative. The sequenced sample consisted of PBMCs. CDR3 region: CASRETAQNTEAFF. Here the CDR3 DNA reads TGTGCCAGCAGAGAGACAGCACAGAACACTGAAGCTTTCTTT. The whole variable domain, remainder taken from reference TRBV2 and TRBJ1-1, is EPEVTQTPSHQVTQMGQEVILRCVPISNHLYFYWYRQILGQKVEFLVSFYNNEISEKSEIFDDQFSVERPDGSNFTLKIRSTKLEDSAMYFCASRETAQNTEAFFGQGTRLTVV.